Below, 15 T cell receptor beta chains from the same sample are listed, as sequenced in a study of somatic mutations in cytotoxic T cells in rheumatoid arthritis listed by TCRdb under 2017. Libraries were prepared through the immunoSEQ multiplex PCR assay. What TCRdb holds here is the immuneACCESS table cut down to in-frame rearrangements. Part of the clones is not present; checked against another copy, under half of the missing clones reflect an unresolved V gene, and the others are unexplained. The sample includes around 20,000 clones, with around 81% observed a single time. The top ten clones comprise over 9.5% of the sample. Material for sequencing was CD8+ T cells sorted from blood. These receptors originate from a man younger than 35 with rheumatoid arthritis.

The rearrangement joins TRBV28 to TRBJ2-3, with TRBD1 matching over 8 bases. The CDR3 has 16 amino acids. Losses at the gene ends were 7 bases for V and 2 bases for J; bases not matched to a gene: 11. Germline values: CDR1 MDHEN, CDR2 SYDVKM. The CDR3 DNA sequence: TGTGCCAGCACCCTTGGGTCGACAGGGGTCACAGATACGCAGTATTTT. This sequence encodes CASTLGSTGVTDTQYF.

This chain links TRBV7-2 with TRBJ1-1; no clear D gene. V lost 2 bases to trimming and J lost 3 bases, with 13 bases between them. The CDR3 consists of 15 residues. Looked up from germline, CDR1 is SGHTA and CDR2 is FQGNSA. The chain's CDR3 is CASSLYQVGDTEAFF. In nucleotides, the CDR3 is TGTGCCAGCAGCTTATATCAGGTCGGGGACACTGAAGCTTTCTTT.

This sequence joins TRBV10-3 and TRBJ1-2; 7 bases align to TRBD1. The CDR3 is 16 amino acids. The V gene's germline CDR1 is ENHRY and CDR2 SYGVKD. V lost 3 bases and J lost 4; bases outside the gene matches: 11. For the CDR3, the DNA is TGTGCCATCAGTGACCGCGGAAGAGGGGGCGTCTATGGCTACACCTTC. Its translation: CAISDRGRGGVYGYTF.

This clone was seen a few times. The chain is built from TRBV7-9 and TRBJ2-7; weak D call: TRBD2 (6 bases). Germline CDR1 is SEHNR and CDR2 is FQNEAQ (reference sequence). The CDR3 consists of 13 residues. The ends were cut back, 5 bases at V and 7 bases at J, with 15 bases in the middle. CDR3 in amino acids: CASSAGLLGEQYF. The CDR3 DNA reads TGTGCCAGCAGCGCGGGACTCCTGGGGGAGCAGTACTTC. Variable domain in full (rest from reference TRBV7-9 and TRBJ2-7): DTGVSQNPRHKITKRGQNVTFRCDPISEHNRLYWYRQTLGQGPEFLTYFQNEAQLEKSRLLSDRFSAERPKGSFSTLEIQRTEQGDSAMYLCASSAGLLGEQYFGPGTRLTVT.

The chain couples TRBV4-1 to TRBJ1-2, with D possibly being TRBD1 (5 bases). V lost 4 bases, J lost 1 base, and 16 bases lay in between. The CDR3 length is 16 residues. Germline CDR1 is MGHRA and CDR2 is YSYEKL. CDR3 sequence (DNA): TGCGCCAGCAGCCCCCGAGCGACAGCCGTTAACTATGGCTACACCTTC. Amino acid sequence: CASSPRATAVNYGYTF.

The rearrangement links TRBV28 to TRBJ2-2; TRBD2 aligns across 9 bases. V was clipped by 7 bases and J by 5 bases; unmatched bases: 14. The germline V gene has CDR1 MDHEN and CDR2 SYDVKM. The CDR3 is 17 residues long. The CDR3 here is CASTQSSGDSPTGELFF. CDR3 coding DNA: TGTGCCAGCACCCAATCTAGCGGGGATTCCCCAACCGGGGAGCTGTTTTTT.

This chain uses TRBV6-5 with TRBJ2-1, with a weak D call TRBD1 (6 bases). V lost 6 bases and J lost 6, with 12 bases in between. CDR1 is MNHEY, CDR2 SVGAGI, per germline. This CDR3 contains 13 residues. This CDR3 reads CASSLGHPNEQFF. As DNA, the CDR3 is TGTGCCAGCAGCTTGGGACACCCCAATGAGCAGTTCTTC.

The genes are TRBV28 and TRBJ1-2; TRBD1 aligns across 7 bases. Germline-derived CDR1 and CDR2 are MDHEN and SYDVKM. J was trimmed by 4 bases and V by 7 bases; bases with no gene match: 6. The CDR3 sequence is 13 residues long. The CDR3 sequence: CASILTGPYGYTF. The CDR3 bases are TGTGCCAGCATCCTGACAGGGCCCTATGGCTACACCTTC.

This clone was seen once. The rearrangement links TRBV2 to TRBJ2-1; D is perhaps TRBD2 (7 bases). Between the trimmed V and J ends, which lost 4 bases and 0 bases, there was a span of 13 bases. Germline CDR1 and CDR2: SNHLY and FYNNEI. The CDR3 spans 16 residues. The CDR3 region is CASSGWGGPSYNEQFF. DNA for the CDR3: TGTGCCAGCAGTGGGTGGGGGGGGCCCTCCTACAATGAGCAGTTCTTC.

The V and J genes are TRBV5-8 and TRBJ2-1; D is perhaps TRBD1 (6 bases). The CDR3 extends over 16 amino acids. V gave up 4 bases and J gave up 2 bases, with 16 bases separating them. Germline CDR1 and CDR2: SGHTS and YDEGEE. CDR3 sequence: CASSRRVGAPYNEQFF. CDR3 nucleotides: TGTGCCAGCAGCCGCCGGGTGGGGGCCCCCTACAATGAGCAGTTCTTC.

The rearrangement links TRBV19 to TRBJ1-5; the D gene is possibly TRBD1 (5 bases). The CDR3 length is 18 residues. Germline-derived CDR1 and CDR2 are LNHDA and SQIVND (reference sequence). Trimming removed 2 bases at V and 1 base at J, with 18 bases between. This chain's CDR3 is CASSITGFPRGSNQPQHF. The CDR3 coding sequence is TGTGCCAGTAGTATAACTGGATTTCCCCGGGGGAGCAATCAGCCCCAGCATTTT.

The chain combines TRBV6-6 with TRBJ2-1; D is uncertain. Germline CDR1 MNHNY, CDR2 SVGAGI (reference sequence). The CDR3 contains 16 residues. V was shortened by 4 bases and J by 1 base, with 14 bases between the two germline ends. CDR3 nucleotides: TGTGCCAGCAGTTTCGGGTTCGTGGATTCCTACAATGAGCAGTTCTTC. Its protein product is CASSFGFVDSYNEQFF.

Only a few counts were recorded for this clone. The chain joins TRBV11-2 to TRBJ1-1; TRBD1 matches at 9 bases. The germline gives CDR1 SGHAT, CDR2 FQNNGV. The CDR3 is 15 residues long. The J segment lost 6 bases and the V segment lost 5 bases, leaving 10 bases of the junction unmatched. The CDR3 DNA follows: TGTGCCAGCAGCGGCACGACAGGGGGTGTCCCTGAAGCTTTCTTT. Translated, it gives CASSGTTGGVPEAFF.

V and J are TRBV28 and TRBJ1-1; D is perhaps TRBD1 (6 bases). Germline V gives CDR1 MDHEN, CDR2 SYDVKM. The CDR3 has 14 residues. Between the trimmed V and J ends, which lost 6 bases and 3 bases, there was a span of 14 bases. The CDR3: CASRPGEVHTEAFF. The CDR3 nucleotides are TGTGCCAGCAGACCAGGGGAGGTGCACACTGAAGCTTTCTTT.

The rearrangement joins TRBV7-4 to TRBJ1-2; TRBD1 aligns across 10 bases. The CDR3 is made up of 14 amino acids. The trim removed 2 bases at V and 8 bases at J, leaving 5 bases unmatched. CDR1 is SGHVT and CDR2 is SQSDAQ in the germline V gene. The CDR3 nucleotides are TGTGCCAGCAGCTTATCCGGGACAGGGGAGGGCTACACCTTC. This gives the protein CASSLSGTGEGYTF.